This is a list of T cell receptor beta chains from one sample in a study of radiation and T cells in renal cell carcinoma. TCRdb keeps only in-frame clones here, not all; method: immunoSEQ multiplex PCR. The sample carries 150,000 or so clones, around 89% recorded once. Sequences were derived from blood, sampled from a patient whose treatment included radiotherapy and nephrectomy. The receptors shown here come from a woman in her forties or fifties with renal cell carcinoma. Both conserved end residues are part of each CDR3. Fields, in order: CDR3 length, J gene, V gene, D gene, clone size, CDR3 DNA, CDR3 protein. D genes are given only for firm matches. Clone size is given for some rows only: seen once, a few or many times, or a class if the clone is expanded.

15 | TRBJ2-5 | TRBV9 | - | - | TGTGCCAGCAGCGTATCAACAGGGCAGGGAGAGACCCAGTACTTC | CASSVSTGQGETQYF
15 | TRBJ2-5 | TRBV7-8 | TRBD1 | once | TGTGCCAGCAGCTTAGAAACAGGGGTTGCGGAGACCCAGTACTTC | CASSLETGVAETQYF
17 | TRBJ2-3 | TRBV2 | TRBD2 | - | TGTGCCAGCAGTGAAGCGGGACTTGCGGGGGGCATCCATACGCAGTATTTT | CASSEAGLAGGIHTQYF
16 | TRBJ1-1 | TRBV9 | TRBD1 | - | TGTGCCAGCAGCGTGGGGACAGGGGTGTATCTCGGTGAAGCTTTCTTT | CASSVGTGVYLGEAFF
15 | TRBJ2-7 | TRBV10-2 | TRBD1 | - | TGCGCCAGCAGCAAAACGGGACAGGGTACCTACGAGCAGTACTTC | CASSKTGQGTYEQYF
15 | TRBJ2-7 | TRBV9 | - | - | TGTGCCAGCAGCGTAGGTCTACAGGAAACCTACGAGCAGTACTTC | CASSVGLQETYEQYF
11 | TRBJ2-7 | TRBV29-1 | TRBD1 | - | TGCAGCGCGACAGGGGACTTCGAGCAGTACTTC | CSATGDFEQYF
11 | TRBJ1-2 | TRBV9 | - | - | TGTGCCAGCCAAAATGTAGGTGGCTACACCTTC | CASQNVGGYTF
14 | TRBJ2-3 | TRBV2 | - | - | TGTGCCAGCAAAAAGGACCAATCGCTGGATACGCAGTATTTT | CASKKDQSLDTQYF
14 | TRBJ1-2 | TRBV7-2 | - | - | TGTGCCAGCGGTATGCGGGGGGGCGACTATGGCTACACCTTC | CASGMRGGDYGYTF
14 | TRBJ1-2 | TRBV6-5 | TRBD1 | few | TGTGCTACACGGCGGGACAGGGGCCACTATGGCTACACCTTC | CATRRDRGHYGYTF